The 18 T cell receptor beta chains below were found in one sample sequenced in a study of control samples from healthy donors and cancer patients. Sequenced by immunoSEQ multiplex PCR; TCRdb stores in-frame clones only, minus some. This sample has around 150,000 clones; over 85% occur once, and the top ten carry under 8.5%. The sequenced material came from blood. The source of these receptors is a woman aged 35 to 49 in good health.

This clone was detected only once. This CDR3 is CASSASLDRRSEQFF. CDR3 nucleotides: TGTGCCAGCAGCGCCTCGCTGGACAGGAGATCTGAGCAGTTCTTC. This chain joins TRBV7-9 and TRBJ2-1, with 7 bases identical to TRBD1. Trimming removed 5 bases from V and 9 bases from J; junction bases left unmatched: 13. CDR1 and CDR2 (germline): SEHNR, FQNEAQ (reference sequence). This CDR3 contains 15 residues.

The V call is TRBV6-5, the J call TRBJ1-1, with D unclear. The CDR3 contains 13 residues. V lost 7 bases to trimming and J lost 1 base, with 10 bases between them. Per the germline V gene, CDR1 is MNHEY and CDR2 is SVGAGI. The CDR3 DNA is TGTGCCAGCATCAAAACGGGGAACACTGAAGCTTTCTTT. Protein sequence: CASIKTGNTEAFF.

This chain uses TRBV5-1 with TRBJ2-1, with D possibly being TRBD1 (7 bases). Trimming removed 7 bases at V and 7 bases at J, with 18 bases between. Looked up from germline, CDR1 is SGHRS and CDR2 is YFSETQ. CDR3 length equals 14 residues. Here the CDR3 reads CASGSDRDWNEQFF. The CDR3 nucleotides are TGCGCCAGCGGATCTGACAGGGACTGGAATGAGCAGTTCTTC.

This clone was counted once. The rearrangement links TRBV9 to TRBJ2-1; TRBD1 agrees at 11 bases. This CDR3 comprises 15 residues. Germline values: CDR1 SGDLS, CDR2 YYNGEE. V gave up 4 bases and J gave up 6 bases; unmatched junction bases: 6. In nucleotides, the CDR3 is TGTGCCAGCAGCACTCGGGACAGGGGGTTCAATGAGCAGTTCTTC. It encodes CASSTRDRGFNEQFF.

This chain links TRBV7-9 with TRBJ1-1, with D unclear. In germline, CDR1 is SEHNR, CDR2 FQNEAQ (reference sequence). Trimming removed 3 bases at V and 4 bases at J, with 12 bases between. This CDR3 comprises 14 residues. The CDR3 DNA follows: TGTGCCAGCAGCTTTACGTATGACGGCACTGAAGCTTTCTTT. Protein sequence: CASSFTYDGTEAFF. Complete variable domain (other parts from reference TRBV7-9 and TRBJ1-1): DTGVSQNPRHKITKRGQNVTFRCDPISEHNRLYWYRQTLGQGPEFLTYFQNEAQLEKSRLLSDRFSAERPKGSFSTLEIQRTEQGDSAMYLCASSFTYDGTEAFFGQGTRLTVV.

V gene TRBV4-2 combines with J gene TRBJ1-1; 8 bases align to TRBD1. This CDR3 is 17 amino acids long. Germline loops: CDR1 LGHNA, CDR2 YNFKEQ. With 3 bases clipped from V and 5 bases from J, the junction kept 14 bases outside the gene matches. The CDR3 sequence: CASSQPNRRGQGTEAFF. CDR3 coding DNA: TGTGCCAGCAGCCAGCCGAACCGCAGGGGGCAGGGGACTGAAGCTTTCTTT.

V usage is TRBV11-3 and J usage is TRBJ2-7; 9 nucleotides match TRBD2. There are 13 residues in the CDR3. J lost 6 bases, V lost 4 bases, and 4 bases had no gene match. The germline V gene encodes CDR1 SGHNT and CDR2 YENEEA. CDR3 sequence (DNA): TGTGCCAGCAGCTATAGCGGGAGTGTCGAGCAGTACTTC. Translation gives CASSYSGSVEQYF.

V usage is TRBV7-3 and J usage is TRBJ1-1, with D possibly matching TRBD1 (5 bases). The CDR3 has 13 amino acids. Germline CDR1 SGHTA, CDR2 FQGTGA. The ends were cut back, 6 bases at V and 0 bases at J, with 8 bases in the middle. CDR3: CASSSQVNTEAFF. CDR3 coding DNA: TGTGCCAGCAGTTCACAGGTGAACACTGAAGCTTTCTTT.

The chain combines TRBV5-6 with TRBJ1-2; D is perhaps TRBD1 (6 bases). Germline CDR1 reads SGHDT; CDR2 reads YYEEEE. The CDR3 length is 15 residues. Deletions cut 3 bases from V and 8 bases from J, with 20 bases between. CDR3 sequence reads: CASSSGQSRGVGYTF. The CDR3 nucleotides read TGTGCCAGCAGCTCCGGACAGAGTAGAGGGGTCGGCTACACCTTC.

The genes are TRBV4-3 and TRBJ2-2; maybe TRBD2 (7 bases). CDR3 size: 14 residues. Germline V gene data show CDR1 as LGHNA and CDR2 as YSLEER. V lost 3 bases, J lost 7 bases, and 12 bases lay in between. In DNA, the CDR3 is TGCGCCAGCAGCCATGAGGGGGGGTTCGGGGAGCTGTTTTTT. It codes for CASSHEGGFGELFF.

In this sample, this clone turned up once. This rearrangement joins TRBV7-9 to TRBJ1-1; TRBD1 might be the D (6 bases). From germline, CDR1 is SEHNR and CDR2 FQNEAQ (reference sequence). Trimming shortened V by 1 base and J by 7 bases, and 13 bases separated the two germline ends. CDR3 length: 14 residues. The CDR3 is CASSLDPGENEAFF. The CDR3 DNA sequence: TGTGCCAGCAGCTTAGATCCAGGGGAGAATGAAGCTTTCTTT.

V gene TRBV4-3 combines with J gene TRBJ2-1; D is ambiguous. The V and J ends lost 1 base and 8 bases respectively, with 12 bases between them. The CDR3 totals 14 residues. Germline V gene lookup returns CDR1 LGHNA and CDR2 YSLEER. This CDR3 is CASSQGYGADEQFF. DNA of the CDR3: TGCGCCAGCAGCCAAGGGTACGGAGCCGATGAGCAGTTCTTC.

The count of this clone is one. The J gene is TRBJ2-5, the V gene TRBV30; 8 nucleotides agree with TRBD1. This CDR3 is 12 amino acids long. Germline V lookup: CDR1 GTSNPN, CDR2 SVGIG (reference sequence). Trimming took 4 bases from V and 5 from J; bases not matched to a gene: 3. CDR3 protein: CAWTGGGETQYF. The CDR3 coding sequence is TGTGCCTGGACAGGGGGCGGGGAGACCCAGTACTTC.

The chain joins TRBV9 to TRBJ2-7; the D is unclear. This CDR3 is 13 amino acids long. V was shortened by 3 bases and J by 0 bases, with 7 bases between the two germline ends. Germline V gene sequence: CDR1 SGDLS, CDR2 YYNGEE. CDR3 in DNA: TGTGCCAGCAGCGGCGGTGACTCCTACGAGCAGTACTTC. It codes for CASSGGDSYEQYF.

The gene calls are TRBV10-3 and TRBJ1-1, with no clear D. V lost 0 bases and J lost 1, with 6 bases in between. The CDR3 runs to 14 residues. Germline loops: CDR1 ENHRY, CDR2 SYGVKD. The CDR3 region is CAISESAGNTEAFF. In DNA form, the CDR3 reads TGTGCCATCAGTGAGTCGGCGGGGAACACTGAAGCTTTCTTT.

The V and J genes are TRBV9 and TRBJ1-3; possible D gene TRBD1, 6 bases. This CDR3 comprises 18 residues. Per germline, CDR1 SGDLS and CDR2 YYNGEE. The V and J ends lost 0 bases and 0 bases respectively, with 16 bases between them. The CDR3, as DNA: TGTGCCAGCAGCGTAGACCCCCTACAGGGTACCTCTGGAAACACCATATATTTT. Its translation is CASSVDPLQGTSGNTIYF.

This rearrangement joins TRBV9 to TRBJ1-6; D is possibly TRBD1 (6 bases). CDR1 and CDR2 from the germline V gene are SGDLS and YYNGEE. V lost 0 bases and J 8 bases, leaving 12 bases between the germline ends. This CDR3 comprises 15 residues. CDR3 loop: CASSVGGTQDSPLHF. CDR3 nucleotides: TGTGCCAGCAGCGTAGGTGGGACACAGGATTCACCCCTCCACTTT.

The rearrangement uses TRBV30 and TRBJ1-1, with D uncertain. CDR1 is GTSNPN and CDR2 is SVGIG in the germline V gene (reference sequence). V shed 3 bases and J shed 1 base, with 9 bases lying between them. The CDR3 consists of 13 residues. The chain's CDR3 is CAWRPWANTEAFF. CDR3 sequence (DNA): TGTGCCTGGAGGCCCTGGGCGAACACTGAAGCTTTCTTT.